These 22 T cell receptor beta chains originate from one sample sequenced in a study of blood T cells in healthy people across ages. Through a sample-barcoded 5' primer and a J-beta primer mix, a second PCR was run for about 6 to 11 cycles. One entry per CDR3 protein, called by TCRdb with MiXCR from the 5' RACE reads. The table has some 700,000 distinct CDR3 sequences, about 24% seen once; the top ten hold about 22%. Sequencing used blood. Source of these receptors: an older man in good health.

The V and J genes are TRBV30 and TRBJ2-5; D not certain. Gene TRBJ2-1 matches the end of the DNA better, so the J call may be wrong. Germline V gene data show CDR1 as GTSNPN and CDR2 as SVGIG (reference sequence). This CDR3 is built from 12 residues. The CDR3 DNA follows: TGTGCCTTGACTTTAGGCACCTATGAGCAGTTCTTC. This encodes CALTLGTYEQFF.

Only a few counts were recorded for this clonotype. CDR3 DNA sequence: TGCAGTGCTACCCCGGGGAGCGTTAACTCCTACAATGAGCAGTTCTTC. It yields the protein CSATPGSVNSYNEQFF. This chain links TRBV20-1 with TRBJ2-1; D is possibly TRBD2 (5 bases). The CDR3 spans 16 residues. Germline V gene data show CDR1 as DFQATT and CDR2 as SNEGSKA (reference sequence). Trimming stripped 4 bases from V and 0 bases from J, with 16 bases between.

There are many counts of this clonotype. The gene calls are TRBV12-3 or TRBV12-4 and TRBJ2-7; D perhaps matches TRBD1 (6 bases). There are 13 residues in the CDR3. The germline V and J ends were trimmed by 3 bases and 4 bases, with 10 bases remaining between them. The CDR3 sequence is CASSFQGYYEQYV. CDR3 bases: TGTGCCAGCAGTTTTCAGGGGTATTACGAGCAGTACGTC.

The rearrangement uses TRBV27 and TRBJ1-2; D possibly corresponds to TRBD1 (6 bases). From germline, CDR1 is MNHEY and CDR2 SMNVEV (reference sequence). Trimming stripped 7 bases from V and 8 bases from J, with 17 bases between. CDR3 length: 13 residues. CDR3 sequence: CASKGTSLHGYTF. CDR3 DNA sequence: TGTGCCAGCAAGGGGACATCCCTTCACGGCTACACCTTC.

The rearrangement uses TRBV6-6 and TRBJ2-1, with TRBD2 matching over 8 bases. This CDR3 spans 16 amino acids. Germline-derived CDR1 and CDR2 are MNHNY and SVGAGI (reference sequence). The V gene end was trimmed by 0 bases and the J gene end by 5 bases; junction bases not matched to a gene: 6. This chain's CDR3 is CASSYSLSGGHNEQFF. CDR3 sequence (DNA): TGTGCCAGCAGTTACTCGTTAAGCGGGGGACACAATGAGCAGTTCTTC.

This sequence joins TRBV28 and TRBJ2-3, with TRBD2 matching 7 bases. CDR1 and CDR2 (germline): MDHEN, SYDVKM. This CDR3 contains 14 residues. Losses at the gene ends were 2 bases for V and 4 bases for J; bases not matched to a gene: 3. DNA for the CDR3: TGTGCCAGCAGTTTACGCGGGAGTCCAGATACGCAGTATTTT. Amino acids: CASSLRGSPDTQYF.

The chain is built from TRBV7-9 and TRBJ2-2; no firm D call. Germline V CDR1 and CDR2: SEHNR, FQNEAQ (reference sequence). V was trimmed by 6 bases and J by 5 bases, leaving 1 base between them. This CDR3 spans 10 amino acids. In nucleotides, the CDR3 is TGTGCCAGCAGGACCGGGGAGCTGTTTTTT. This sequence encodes CASRTGELFF.

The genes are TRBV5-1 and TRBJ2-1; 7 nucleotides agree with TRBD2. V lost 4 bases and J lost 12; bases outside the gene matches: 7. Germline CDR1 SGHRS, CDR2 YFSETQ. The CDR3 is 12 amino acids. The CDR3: CASSRGRDGQFF. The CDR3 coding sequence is TGCGCCAGCAGCCGGGGGAGGGATGGGCAGTTCTTC.

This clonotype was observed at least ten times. The CDR3: CASSVEGYAQYF. The CDR3 bases are TGTGCCAGCAGCGTGGAGGGCTACGCACAGTATTTT. The V and J genes are TRBV9 and TRBJ2-3, with a possible D match to TRBD2 (6 bases). Between the trimmed V and J ends, which lost 2 bases and 12 bases, there was a span of 13 bases. CDR1 is SGDLS, CDR2 YYNGEE, per germline. This CDR3 contains 12 residues.

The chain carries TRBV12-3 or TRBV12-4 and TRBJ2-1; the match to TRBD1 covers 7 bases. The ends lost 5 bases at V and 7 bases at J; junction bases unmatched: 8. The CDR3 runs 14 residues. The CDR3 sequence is CASSIRPQGNEQFF. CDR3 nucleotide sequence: TGTGCCAGCAGTATCAGACCACAGGGGAATGAGCAGTTCTTC.

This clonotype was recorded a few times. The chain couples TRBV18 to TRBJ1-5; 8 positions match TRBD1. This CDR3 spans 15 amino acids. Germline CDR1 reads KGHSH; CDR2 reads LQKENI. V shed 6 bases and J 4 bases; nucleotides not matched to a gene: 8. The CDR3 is CASSPTGAGNQPQHF. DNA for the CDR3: TGTGCCAGCTCCCCGACAGGGGCAGGGAATCAGCCCCAGCATTTT. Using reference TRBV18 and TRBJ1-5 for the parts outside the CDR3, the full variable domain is NAGVMQNPRHLVRRRGQEARLRCSPMKGHSHVYWYRQLPEEGLKFMVYLQKENIIDESGMPKERFSAEFPKEGPSILRIQQVVRGDSAAYFCASSPTGAGNQPQHFGDGTRLSIL.

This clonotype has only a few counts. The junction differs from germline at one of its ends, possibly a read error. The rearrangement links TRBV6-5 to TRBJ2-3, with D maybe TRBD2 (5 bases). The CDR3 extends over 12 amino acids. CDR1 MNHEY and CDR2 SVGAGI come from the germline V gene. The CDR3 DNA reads TGTGCCAGCAGCGCTAGCAAAGATACGCAGTATTTT. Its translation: CASSASKDTQYF.

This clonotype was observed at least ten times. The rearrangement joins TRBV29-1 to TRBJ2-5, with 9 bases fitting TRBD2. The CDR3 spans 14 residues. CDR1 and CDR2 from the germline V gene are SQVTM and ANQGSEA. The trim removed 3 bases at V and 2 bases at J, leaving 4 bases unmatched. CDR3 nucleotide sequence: TGCAGCGTTGAGTCGACTAGCGGACAAGAGACCCAGTACTTC. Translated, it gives CSVESTSGQETQYF.

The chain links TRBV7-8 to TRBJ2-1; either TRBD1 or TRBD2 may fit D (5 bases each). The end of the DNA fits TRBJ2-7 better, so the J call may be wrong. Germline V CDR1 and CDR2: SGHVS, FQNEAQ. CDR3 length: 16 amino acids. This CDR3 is CASSPHPGSSYNEQYF. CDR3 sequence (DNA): TGTGCCAGCAGCCCACACCCAGGGAGCTCCTACAATGAGCAGTACTTC.

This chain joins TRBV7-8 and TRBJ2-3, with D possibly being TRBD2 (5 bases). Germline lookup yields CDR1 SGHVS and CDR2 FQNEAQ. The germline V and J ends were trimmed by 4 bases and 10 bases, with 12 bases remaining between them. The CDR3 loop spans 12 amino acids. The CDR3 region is CASSSQTISQYF. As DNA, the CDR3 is TGTGCCAGCAGCTCGCAGACTATCTCGCAGTATTTT.

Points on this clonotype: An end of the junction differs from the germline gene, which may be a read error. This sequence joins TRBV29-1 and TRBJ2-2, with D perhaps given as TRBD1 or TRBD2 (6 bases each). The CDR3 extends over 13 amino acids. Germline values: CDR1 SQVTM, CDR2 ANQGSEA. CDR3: CSVGGANTGELLF. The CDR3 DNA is TGCAGCGTTGGGGGGGCGAACACCGGGGAGCTGCTTTTT.

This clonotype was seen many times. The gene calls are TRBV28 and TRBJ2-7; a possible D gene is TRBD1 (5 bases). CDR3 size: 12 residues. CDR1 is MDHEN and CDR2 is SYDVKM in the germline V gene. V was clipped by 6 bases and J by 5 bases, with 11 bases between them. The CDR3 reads CASSAGIHEQYF. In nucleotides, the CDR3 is TGTGCCAGCAGCGCAGGGATCCACGAGCAGTACTTC.

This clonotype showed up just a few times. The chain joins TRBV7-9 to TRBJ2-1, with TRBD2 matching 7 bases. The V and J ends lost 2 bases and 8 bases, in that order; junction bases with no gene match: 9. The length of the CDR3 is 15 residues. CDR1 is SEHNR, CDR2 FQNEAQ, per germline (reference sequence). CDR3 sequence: CASSLFRGSGDEQFF. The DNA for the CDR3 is TGTGCCAGCAGCTTATTCCGCGGGAGCGGCGATGAGCAGTTCTTC.

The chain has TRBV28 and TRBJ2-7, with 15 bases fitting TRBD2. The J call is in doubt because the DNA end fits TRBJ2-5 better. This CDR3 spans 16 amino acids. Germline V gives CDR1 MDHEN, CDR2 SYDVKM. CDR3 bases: TGTGCCAGCAGTCGGGGACTAGCGGGGGGTAGAGAGACCCAGTACTTC. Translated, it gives CASSRGLAGGRETQYF.

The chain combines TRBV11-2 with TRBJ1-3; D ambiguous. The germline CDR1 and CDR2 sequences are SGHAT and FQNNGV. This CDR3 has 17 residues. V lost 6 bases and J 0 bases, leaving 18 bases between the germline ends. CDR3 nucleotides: TGTGCCAGCAGTCCGCTCCATGGACGTGACTCTGGAAACACCATATATTTT. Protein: CASSPLHGRDSGNTIYF. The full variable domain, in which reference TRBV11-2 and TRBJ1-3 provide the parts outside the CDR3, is EAGVAQSPRYKIIEKRQSVAFWCNPISGHATLYWYQQILGQGPKLLIQFQNNGVVDDSQLPKDRFSAERLKGVDSTLKIQPAKLEDSAVYLCASSPLHGRDSGNTIYFGEGSWLTVV.

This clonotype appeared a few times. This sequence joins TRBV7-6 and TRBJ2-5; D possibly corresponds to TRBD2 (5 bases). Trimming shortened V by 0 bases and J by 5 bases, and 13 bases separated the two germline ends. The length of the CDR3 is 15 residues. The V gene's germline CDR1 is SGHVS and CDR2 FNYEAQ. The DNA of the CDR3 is TGTGCCAGCAGCTTAGCGTTAAGCCGCGGGGAGACCCAGTACTTC. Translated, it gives CASSLALSRGETQYF. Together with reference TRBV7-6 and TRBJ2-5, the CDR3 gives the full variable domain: GAGVSQSPRYKVTKRGQDVALRCDPISGHVSLYWYRQALGQGPEFLTYFNYEAQQDKSGLPNDRFSAERPEGSISTLTIQRTEQRDSAMYRCASSLALSRGETQYFGPGTRLLVL.

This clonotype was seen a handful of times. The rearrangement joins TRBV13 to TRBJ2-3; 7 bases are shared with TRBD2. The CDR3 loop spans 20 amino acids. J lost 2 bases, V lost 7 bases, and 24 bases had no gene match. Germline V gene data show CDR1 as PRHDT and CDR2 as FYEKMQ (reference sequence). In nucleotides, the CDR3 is TGTGCCAGCATCCCTCCCCCCCTACGGCGGGAGATCCCCTACACAGATACGCAGTATTTT. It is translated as CASIPPPLRREIPYTDTQYF.